One sample yielded the 9 T cell receptor beta chains listed below, sequenced in a study of shared clonotypes between healthy human individuals. Clones were read by immunoSEQ multiplex PCR, and TCRdb kept only the in-frame ones, dropping some. There are around 1.5 million clones in the sample; approximately 98% occur only once, and 0.4% to 0.45% lies in the top ten. The sample was naive CD4+ T cells sorted from blood. Specified subset: CD45RA+ positively selected. These receptors all stem from a young man in good health.

This chain links TRBV28 with TRBJ2-2; D remains ambiguous. This CDR3 spans 12 amino acids. With 6 bases removed from V and 4 bases from J, the gap between germline ends came to 6 bases. CDR1 is MDHEN and CDR2 is SYDVKM in the germline V gene. The CDR3 nucleotides are TGTGCCAGCAGCGTATTCACCGGGGAGCTGTTTTTT. Encoded protein: CASSVFTGELFF.

V gene TRBV10-1 combines with J gene TRBJ2-7; TRBD1 matches at 8 bases. From germline, CDR1 is WNHNN and CDR2 SYGVQD (reference sequence). Trimming removed 5 bases from V and 3 bases from J; junction bases left unmatched: 6. This CDR3 has 14 residues. CDR3 nucleotides: TGCGCCAGCAGTCCGGGACAGGCGCTCTACGAGCAGTACTTC. This codes for CASSPGQALYEQYF.

The chain joins TRBV6-1 to TRBJ1-4, with D perhaps matching TRBD1 (6 bases). Trimming pared 3 bases from V and 6 bases from J, leaving 11 bases between. The CDR3 contains 14 residues. Germline V CDR1 and CDR2: MNHNS, SASEGT. CDR3 residues: CASSEQGRDEKLFF. CDR3 coding DNA: TGTGCCAGCAGTGAGCAGGGGAGGGATGAAAAACTGTTTTTT.

A single count supports this clone. The chain is built from TRBV7-8 and TRBJ2-7; 11 nucleotides agree with TRBD2. V lost 0 bases and J lost 0; bases outside the gene matches: 13. Germline CDR1 reads SGHVS; CDR2 reads FQNEAQ. This CDR3 has 20 residues. As DNA, the CDR3 is TGTGCCAGCAGCTTAGCGCTGGCTACTAGCGGGAGCCTTTCCTCCTACGAGCAGTACTTC. Translating it yields CASSLALATSGSLSSYEQYF. Looking up the rest from reference TRBV7-8 and TRBJ2-7 gives the full variable domain: GAGVSQSPRYKVAKRGQDVALRCDPISGHVSLFWYQQALGQGPEFLTYFQNEAQLDKSGLPSDRFFAERPEGSVSTLKIQRTQQEDSAVYLCASSLALATSGSLSSYEQYFGPGTRLTVT.

The chain employs TRBV6-5 and TRBJ2-7; 9 positions agree with TRBD2. Trimming took 4 bases from V and 3 from J; bases not matched to a gene: 1. The germline CDR1 and CDR2 sequences are MNHEY and SVGAGI. This CDR3 contains 13 residues. The CDR3 sequence is CASSFSGSYEQYF. In nucleotides, the CDR3 is TGTGCCAGCAGTTTTAGCGGGAGCTACGAGCAGTACTTC.

V and J are TRBV5-6 and TRBJ2-3; TRBD2 is a possible D gene (6 bases). V was trimmed by 5 bases and J by 2 bases, leaving 12 bases between them. Per the germline V gene, CDR1 is SGHDT and CDR2 is YYEEEE. CDR3 length: 14 amino acids. The CDR3 spells CASRLAGPTDTQYF. The DNA of the CDR3 is TGTGCCAGCAGACTAGCAGGTCCCACAGATACGCAGTATTTT. Complete variable domain (other parts from reference TRBV5-6 and TRBJ2-3): DAGVTQSPTHLIKTRGQQVTLRCSPKSGHDTVSWYQQALGQGPQFIFQYYEEEERQRGNFPDRFSGHQFPNYSSELNVNALLLGDSALYLCASRLAGPTDTQYFGPGTRLTVL.

This chain links TRBV14 with TRBJ2-7; a weak D match, TRBD2 (5 bases). The germline gives CDR1 SGHDN, CDR2 FVKESK. Trimming left V 1 base short and J 2 bases short, with 12 bases between. CDR3 length equals 15 residues. This CDR3 reads CASSQGAAVTYEQYF. CDR3 in DNA: TGTGCCAGCAGCCAAGGTGCAGCGGTTACCTACGAGCAGTACTTC.

The genes are TRBV6-1 and TRBJ1-1, with D possibly matching TRBD1 (5 bases). Germline V gene lookup returns CDR1 MNHNS and CDR2 SASEGT. Trimming removed 2 bases at V and 7 bases at J, with 14 bases between. The CDR3 is 14 amino acids. The CDR3 bases are TGTGCCAGCAGTGAATTCACCGCGAGGGGTGAAGCTTTCTTT. Translation gives CASSEFTARGEAFF.

This chain joins TRBV7-2 and TRBJ2-5; D is perhaps TRBD1 or TRBD2 (5 bases each). Trimming shortened V by 5 bases and J by 5 bases, and 9 bases separated the two germline ends. This CDR3 spans 12 amino acids. Germline-derived CDR1 and CDR2 are SGHTA and FQGNSA. This CDR3 is CASSPGRETQYF. The CDR3 DNA is TGTGCCAGCAGCCCGGGACGGGAGACCCAGTACTTC. Full variable domain (outside the CDR3, taken from reference TRBV7-2 and TRBJ2-5): GAGVSQSPSNKVTEKGKDVELRCDPISGHTALYWYRQSLGQGLEFLIYFQGNSAPDKSGLPSDRFSAERTGGSVSTLTIQRTQQEDSAVYLCASSPGRETQYFGPGTRLLVL.